Reported below is one T cell receptor beta chain. This clone was detected only a few times. Its antigen is still unknown. The record has no base qualities; no much larger clone is one base away. The library relied on the immunoSEQ multiplex PCR assay. The original methods were these. A statistical classification framework was developed to diagnose cytomegalovirus status using the catalog of TCR beta chain sequences. TCRdb mirrors the immuneACCESS table, restricted to in-frame sequences. Some clones are absent from its copies; in checked studies, under half trace to an unresolved V gene, and the reason for the others is unknown. V and J calls and clone size come straight from that table; D and trimming were deduced from the DNA. Here the sample has about 180,000 clones; more than 75% occur a single time. Together, the top ten hold under 3.5% of the sample. This sample was taken from a study of cytomegalovirus exposure and HLA in healthy donors (dated by TCRdb to about 2017). Looking at the study overall: The roughly 670 repertoires of the first cohort and the approximately 110 validation repertoires were produced on the same platform, according to a later analysis. The aim of the study was to test whether cataloging public T cell receptors could identify signatures of past pathogen exposure. A separate validation cohort of about 110 different subjects was used in addition to the roughly 700-subject first cohort. To predict cytomegalovirus infection status, the study brought together high-throughput TCR immunosequencing, statistical association of individual TCRs with disease status, and machine learning.

From the germline V gene, CDR1 is SGHRS and CDR2 is YFSETQ. The CDR3 goes from the cysteine to the phenylalanine over 16 residues. The entry retains the CDR3 DNA only, 48 bases that are in frame from base 1. Deletion took 4 bases off V and 6 bases off J, with a span of 20 bases between the germline ends. Donors formed part of the validation cohort, which comprised 120 subjects and was distinct from the first cohort of 666 subjects. What the research found in general, with its limitations: Cytomegalovirus status was reported to be diagnosed by the classifier with high specificity and sensitivity in both the original and validation cohorts. A few of the identified cytomegalovirus-associated TCR beta chains were confirmed in vitro to be specific for cytomegalovirus antigens. Most TCR sequences were observed very rarely across donors, whereas some public TCRs were present in many individuals. The authors suggested that the approach could potentially be extended to other disease states and immunological phenotypes. In a later analysis, TCRs clustered in the first cohort were found to also tend to co-occur in the 130 or so validation repertoires, with approximately 93% of cluster scores above 0. A later analysis lacked HLA typing for the validation cohort, so it scored co-occurrence in that cohort across all 110 or so repertoires. A total of roughly 160 TCR beta chains were listed by the study as associated with cytomegalovirus.

The clonotype was recovered from a man younger than 35 in good health and CMV-seropositive. The sample was PBMCs. This sequence uses TRBV5-1 and TRBJ2-4; the best D guess is TRBD2, with 6 bases matching. The CDR3 has the sequence CASSREAGPLTNIQYF. Here is the DNA: TGCGCCAGCAGCAGGGAGGCAGGCCCGCTTACAAACATTCAGTACTTC.